The clone carrying this T cell receptor beta chain was detected a few times. This specimen comes from a study of immune heterogeneity within non-small cell lung tumors. Samples each supplied about 650 ng of bulk tumor genomic DNA as template. Surgeons took several biopsies per primary tumor, spaced far apart, during surgery. These patients got curative surgery after being newly diagnosed with untreated non-small cell lung cancer. Each donor was a newly diagnosed non-small cell lung cancer patient undergoing surgery with curative intent. TCR beta CDR3 was amplified by multiplex PCR using 32 V and 13 J primers. MiXCR, run by TCRdb on the multiplex PCR reads, gives a single entry per CDR3 protein. The table lists about 11,000 distinct CDR3 sequences, roughly a quarter of them singletons. V lost 3 bases and J lost 2, with 10 bases in between. Germline assignment: CDR1 KGHSH and CDR2 LQKENI. The CDR3 consists of 14 residues.

The sample comprised lung tumor tissue. V usage is TRBV18 and J usage is TRBJ1-2; the D is unclear. The origin of this receptor is a man aged 45-60 years with non-small cell lung cancer. CDR3 in amino acids: CASSPTISNYGYTF. The CDR3 bases are TGTGCCAGCTCACCGACAATATCGAACTATGGCTACACCTTC.